The 25 T cell receptor beta chains listed next were all sequenced from one sample in a study of control samples from healthy donors and cancer patients. The protocol was immunoSEQ multiplex PCR, while the TCRdb copy is restricted to in-frame clones and leaves out a portion. The repertoire holds about 140,000 clones, with 94% as singletons. Material: blood. These receptors came from a man aged 40-49 years in good health.

The V gene is TRBV21-1, the J gene TRBJ2-2; TRBD2 is the table's D call and was not checked against the DNA. TRBV21-1 is a known pseudogene. The CDR3 is 15 amino acids. CDR3 bases: TGTGCCAGCAGCCCAACTAGCGGGGGGACCGGGGAGCTGTTTTTT. It translates to CASSPTSGGTGELFF.

This clone was counted at least ten times. This sequence joins TRBV7-9 and TRBJ2-7; unclear D gene. The CDR3 is made up of 12 amino acids. Per the germline V gene, CDR1 is SEHNR and CDR2 is FQNEAQ (reference sequence). The V gene lost 4 bases and the J gene lost 4 bases, with 8 bases spanning the gap. CDR3 in DNA: TGTGCCAGCAGCTCAGAATATTACGAGCAGTACTTC. It translates to CASSSEYYEQYF.

This sequence joins TRBV6-5 and TRBJ1-4, with D perhaps matching TRBD1 (5 bases). The CDR3 has 14 amino acids. The V and J ends lost 4 bases and 8 bases respectively, with 14 bases between them. Germline CDR1 is MNHEY and CDR2 is SVGAGI. As DNA, the CDR3 is TGTGCCAGCAGTTTAACAAGGGGCGACGAAAAACTGTTTTTT. This codes for CASSLTRGDEKLFF.

The J gene is TRBJ1-1, the V gene TRBV6-1; D not resolved. V was shortened by 2 bases and J by 9 bases, with 13 bases between the two germline ends. The CDR3 consists of 13 residues. From germline, CDR1 is MNHNS and CDR2 SASEGT. The CDR3 loop reads CASSERMSSQAFF. DNA for the CDR3: TGTGCCAGCAGTGAACGGATGAGCTCTCAAGCTTTCTTT.

J is TRBJ1-2 and V is TRBV5-1, with 7 bases lining up with TRBD1. The germline gives CDR1 SGHRS, CDR2 YFSETQ. CDR3 length: 14 amino acids. V was clipped by 4 bases and J by 3 bases; unmatched bases: 6. Here the CDR3 reads CASSPQGGDYGYTF. The CDR3 DNA is TGCGCCAGCAGCCCCCAGGGGGGCGACTATGGCTACACCTTC.

This clone occurred a few times. The same CDR3 can be traced to other DNA sequences in this sample. The rearrangement links TRBV25-1 to TRBJ2-7; TRBD1 agrees at 11 bases. J was trimmed by 2 bases and V by 10 bases; bases with no gene match: 1. There are 12 residues in the CDR3. CDR1 MGHDK and CDR2 SYGVNS come from the germline V gene. This CDR3 reads CATGQGAYEQYF. The DNA for the CDR3 is TGTGCCACGGGACAGGGGGCCTACGAGCAGTACTTC.

The gene calls are TRBV30 and TRBJ2-7, with 10 bases aligning to TRBD1. The V gene end was trimmed by 0 bases and the J gene end by 6 bases; junction bases not matched to a gene: 11. The CDR3 is made up of 16 amino acids. Germline V gives CDR1 GTSNPN, CDR2 SVGIG (reference sequence). CDR3 region: CAWSVRFSGTGAEQYF. The DNA for the CDR3 is TGTGCCTGGAGTGTAAGGTTTTCCGGGACAGGGGCCGAGCAGTACTTC.

The J gene is TRBJ2-1, the V gene TRBV28, with 11 bases aligning to TRBD1. Per the germline V gene, CDR1 is MDHEN and CDR2 is SYDVKM. The CDR3 is made up of 15 amino acids. Trimming cost V 8 bases and J 8 bases; bases outside gene matches: 11. In DNA, the CDR3 is TGTGCCAGCGAAACCGGGACAGGGGGATTGTATGAGCAGTTCTTC. Protein product: CASETGTGGLYEQFF.

CDR3 loop: CASSVPGQGSYEQYF. The CDR3 nucleotides are TGTGCCAGCAGCGTGCCGGGACAGGGCTCCTACGAGCAGTACTTC. The genes are TRBV5-4 and TRBJ2-7; the match to TRBD1 covers 9 bases. With V trimmed by 4 bases and J by 0 bases, 5 bases remained unmatched. The CDR3 runs to 15 residues. Per germline, CDR1 SGHNT and CDR2 YYREEE (reference sequence).

The chain couples TRBV2 to TRBJ1-1; D might be TRBD1 (5 bases). Trimming took off 4 bases at V and 7 bases at J, with 16 bases between the two ends. Germline V gene sequence: CDR1 SNHLY, CDR2 FYNNEI. The CDR3 has 14 residues. CDR3 residues: CASSVRDGHLEAFF. The DNA of the CDR3 is TGTGCCAGCAGTGTTAGGGACGGACATCTTGAAGCTTTCTTT.

The chain uses TRBV6-5 and TRBJ1-1, with a weak D call TRBD1 (6 bases). The CDR3 consists of 13 residues. Trimming left V 7 bases short and J 5 bases short, with 14 bases between. Germline lookup yields CDR1 MNHEY and CDR2 SVGAGI. The CDR3 sequence: CASTGGVRTEAFF. In nucleotides, the CDR3 is TGTGCCAGCACGGGGGGCGTGAGGACTGAAGCTTTCTTT.

The chain employs TRBV7-9 and TRBJ1-2; D ambiguous. Germline V gene lookup returns CDR1 SEHNR and CDR2 FQNEAQ (reference sequence). The CDR3 is made up of 13 amino acids. The V gene lost 3 bases and the J gene lost 2 bases, with 7 bases spanning the gap. CDR3 protein: CASSLDQNYGYTF. The CDR3, as DNA: TGTGCCAGCAGCTTGGATCAGAACTATGGCTACACCTTC.

The genes are TRBV27 and TRBJ2-1; the match to TRBD2 covers 11 bases. The CDR3 runs 16 residues. Germline trimming cut 1 base from V and 6 bases from J; bases unmatched to any gene: 5. Germline loops: CDR1 MNHEY, CDR2 SMNVEV (reference sequence). The CDR3 loop is CASSLYSSGRFNEQFF. The DNA for the CDR3 is TGTGCCAGCAGTTTATATTCTAGCGGGAGGTTCAATGAGCAGTTCTTC.

V is TRBV7-9 and J is TRBJ1-1; 9 bases are shared with TRBD1. The length of the CDR3 is 15 residues. Germline CDR1 reads SEHNR; CDR2 reads FQNEAQ (reference sequence). Trimming removed 2 bases from V and 3 bases from J; junction bases left unmatched: 4. CDR3 protein: CASSLRQGVDTEAFF. CDR3 in DNA: TGTGCCAGCAGCTTACGACAGGGGGTCGACACTGAAGCTTTCTTT.

V is TRBV28 and J is TRBJ2-1, with 9 bases fitting TRBD1. V lost 5 bases and J lost 4; bases outside the gene matches: 6. The CDR3 has 15 residues. CDR1 is MDHEN and CDR2 is SYDVKM in the germline V gene. The CDR3 nucleotides are TGTGCCAGCAGTGCCGGGACAGGGATATACAATGAGCAGTTCTTC. Translated, it gives CASSAGTGIYNEQFF.

This chain joins TRBV30 and TRBJ1-4, with a possible D match to TRBD1 (5 bases). Trimming left V 0 bases short and J 4 bases short, with 9 bases between. Germline V gene data show CDR1 as GTSNPN and CDR2 as SVGIG (reference sequence). The CDR3 is 14 amino acids. CDR3 DNA sequence: TGTGCCTGGAGTGTTAAGGGGAGTAATGAAAAACTGTTTTTT. Residues: CAWSVKGSNEKLFF.

This clone was counted between two and nine times. V is TRBV2 and J is TRBJ1-3; tentative D call: TRBD1 (6 bases). The CDR3 runs 14 residues. Germline CDR1 and CDR2: SNHLY and FYNNEI. In DNA, the CDR3 is TGTACCTCTCGTCGGGACACCTCTGGAAACACCATATATTTT. The encoded protein is CTSRRDTSGNTIYF.

The genes are TRBV6-6 and TRBJ1-2, with a tentative D call TRBD1 (6 bases). The CDR3 length is 15 residues. Germline V lookup: CDR1 MNHNY, CDR2 SVGAGI (reference sequence). Trimming left V 0 bases short and J 2 bases short, with 10 bases between. CDR3 sequence reads: CASSYSTGRNYGYTF. In DNA form, the CDR3 reads TGTGCCAGCAGTTACTCGACAGGAAGGAACTATGGCTACACCTTC.

In DNA form, the CDR3 reads TGTGCCAGCAGCCGGACCGGGACAGGGGATCAGAAACTGTTTTTT. This sequence encodes CASSRTGTGDQKLFF. The rearrangement uses TRBV6-4 and TRBJ1-4; TRBD1 agrees at 10 bases. Germline V lookup: CDR1 MRHNA, CDR2 SNTAGT. There are 15 residues in the CDR3. Unmatched junction bases numbered 12, after V lost 6 bases and J lost 11 bases.

The chain joins TRBV18 to TRBJ1-2; the match to TRBD1 covers 7 bases. After removal of 0 bases from V and 4 bases from J, the junction contained 5 bases not matched to a gene. Germline CDR1 and CDR2: KGHSH and LQKENI. This CDR3 spans 15 amino acids. The CDR3 is CASSPPRDSLYGYTF. The CDR3 DNA follows: TGTGCCAGCTCACCACCCCGGGACAGTCTCTATGGCTACACCTTC.

The table lists this clone with a count of one. J is TRBJ2-3 and V is TRBV14; 9 nucleotides line up with TRBD1. Unmatched junction bases numbered 2, after V lost 4 bases and J lost 0 bases. The CDR3 has 15 amino acids. Germline CDR1 reads SGHDN; CDR2 reads FVKESK. The CDR3 nucleotides read TGTGCCAGCAGCCTGGGACAGGGTAGCACAGATACGCAGTATTTT. It yields the protein CASSLGQGSTDTQYF. The full variable domain, rest sourced from reference TRBV14 and TRBJ2-3, is EAGVTQFPSHSVIEKGQTVTLRCDPISGHDNLYWYRRVMGKEIKFLLHFVKESKQDESGMPNNRFLAERTGGTYSTLKVQPAELEDSGVYFCASSLGQGSTDTQYFGPGTRLTVL.

The chain has TRBV28 and TRBJ2-7; D is ambiguous. Germline V CDR1 and CDR2: MDHEN, SYDVKM. With 2 bases removed from V and 2 bases from J, the gap between germline ends came to 1 base. This CDR3 contains 11 residues. The CDR3 protein is CASSLAYEQYF. For the CDR3, the DNA is TGTGCCAGCAGTTTAGCCTACGAGCAGTACTTC.

The V call is TRBV5-6, the J call TRBJ1-6; 11 bases line up with TRBD1. The CDR3 runs 16 residues. V lost 4 bases, J lost 9 bases, and 9 bases stayed unmatched. Germline V gene data show CDR1 as SGHDT and CDR2 as YYEEEE. For the CDR3, the DNA is TGTGCCAGCAGCCCCCCTACCGGGACAGGGGGTTCACCCCTCCACTTT. This gives the protein CASSPPTGTGGSPLHF.

The chain couples TRBV6-5 to TRBJ1-2; TRBD1 is a possible D gene (5 bases). The V end lost 2 bases, the J end lost 7 bases, and 11 bases lay between the germline ends. The V gene's germline CDR1 is MNHEY and CDR2 SVGAGI. The CDR3 is 13 amino acids. CDR3 DNA sequence: TGTGCCAGCAGTTACCTTCAGGGTGGTGGCTACACCTTC. Protein sequence: CASSYLQGGGYTF.

CDR3 coding DNA: TGCAGTGCTAGTAGTAGCGGGGGGTACAATGAGCAGTTCTTC. As protein: CSASSSGGYNEQFF. This rearrangement joins TRBV20-1 to TRBJ2-1; 10 nucleotides align to TRBD2. Per germline, CDR1 DFQATT and CDR2 SNEGSKA (reference sequence). V was clipped by 3 bases and J by 4 bases; unmatched bases: 3. The length of the CDR3 is 14 residues.